This T cell receptor (beta chain) was sequenced in a study of blood T cell repertoires in COVID-19. Study context: PBMCs, B-cell-depleted T cells, or T cells were the source of the cDNA or gDNA that made up the material.

This clone is a singleton in its sample. Using immunoSEQ multiplex PCR, the repertoire was profiled, and TCRdb retains in-frame clones only, with some absent. Of about 180,000 clones listed, approximately 87% were seen once; the top ten hold roughly 18%. CDR1 is MDHEN and CDR2 is SYDVKM in the germline V gene. The CDR3 sequence is 15 residues long. Trimming removed 6 bases at V and 5 bases at J, with 19 bases between. The sequenced sample consisted of peripheral blood. The chain links TRBV28 to TRBJ2-5; maybe TRBD2 (6 bases). The TCR sequence derives from a person aged 70 to 85 with COVID-19, enrolled during active disease. The CDR3 DNA follows: TGTGCCAGCAGCATCAGGGTGGAGGAGGGGGAGACCCAGTACTTC. It is translated as CASSIRVEEGETQYF. The entire variable domain, with the rest obtained from reference TRBV28 and TRBJ2-5, is as follows: DVKVTQSSRYLVKRTGEKVFLECVQDMDHENMFWYRQDPGLGLRLIYFSYDVKMKEKGDIPEGYSVSREKKERFSLILESASTNQTSMYLCASSIRVEEGETQYFGPGTRLLVL.